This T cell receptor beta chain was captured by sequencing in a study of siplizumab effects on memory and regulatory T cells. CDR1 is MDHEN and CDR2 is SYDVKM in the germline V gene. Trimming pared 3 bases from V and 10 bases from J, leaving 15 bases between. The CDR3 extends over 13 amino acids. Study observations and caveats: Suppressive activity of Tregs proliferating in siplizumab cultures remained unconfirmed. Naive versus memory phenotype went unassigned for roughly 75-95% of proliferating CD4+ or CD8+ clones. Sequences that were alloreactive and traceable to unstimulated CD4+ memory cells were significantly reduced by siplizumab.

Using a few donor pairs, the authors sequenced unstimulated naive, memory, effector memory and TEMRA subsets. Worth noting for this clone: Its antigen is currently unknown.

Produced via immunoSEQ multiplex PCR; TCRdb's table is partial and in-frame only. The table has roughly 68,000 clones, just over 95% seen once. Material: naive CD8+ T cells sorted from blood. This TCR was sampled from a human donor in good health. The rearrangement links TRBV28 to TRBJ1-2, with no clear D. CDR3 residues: CASSFWTHEVYTF. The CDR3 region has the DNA TGTGCCAGCAGTTTTTGGACCCACGAGGTCTACACCTTC.